What follows describes a single T cell receptor beta chain. No antigen is known for it. No clone much larger than this one lies a single base away; base qualities are absent. The EasySep Human CD8+ T Cell Enrichment Kit was used on day 10 to isolate CD8+ T cells from every culture. This sample is drawn from a study of CD8 T cell repertoires and HIV-1 epitope variants (dated by TCRdb to 2018 to 2020). Regarding the complete study: In separate culture wells, T cells were stimulated with each of twenty-five peptides that represented autologous and known Gag and Nef epitope variants. The epitopes tested were three Gag epitope families plus Nef HW9 and YT9. Cultures ran for 10 days in IMDM with gentamicin, with half-media changes on days 3 and 7 adding IL-2, IL-7 and IL-15. A total of 75 to 100 T cell cultures were run, with each culture condition done in triplicate except for one peptide, which was done in duplicate. Control conditions included a CMV, EBV and flu peptide pool, the Ebola AY9 epitope as negative control, and a no-peptide well. An aliquot of 1M T cells was saved as an uncultured baseline condition, separate from the roughly 83 T cell cultures. T cells were enriched using the EasySep Human T Cell Enrichment Kit and then co-cultured with an equal number of autologous T cell-negative cells acting as antigen-presenting cells. What the work shows at the level of the full study, not this receptor alone: About 10 antigen-specific TCR beta clonotypes were identified, of which more than five appeared to be cross-reactive for autologous or known escape epitope variants. The Nef KF9 family was recognized by five clonotypes and the HW9 family by one, and no responses to the TAALDMSHF plasma variant were observed. The assay identified only TCR beta chains and indicated proliferation in response to antigen, without indicating T cell function or cytokine profile.

Sequencing of TCR beta CDR3 regions was performed at survey depth on the immunoSEQ platform. The QIAamp DNA micro kit was used to extract genomic DNA from every cultured and uncultured CD8+ T cell population. From the authors' description of their analysis: Samples with under 5,000 productive reads were excluded, and this exclusion removed about 6% of the roughly 75 HIV peptide-stimulated cultures. Sequences were trimmed to CDR3 by a MANAFEST web app, and nonproductive sequences, CDR3s under 5 amino acids, and sequences not starting with C or ending with F/W were removed. To count as antigen-specific, a clonotype had to be expanded in at least 2 of 3 replicates compared with the no-peptide control at FDR 0.01, and only within one epitope family. A frequency at least fivefold higher than in wells stimulated with peptides from other epitope families was additionally required for specific clonotypes. TCRdb's version of the immuneACCESS table is confined to in-frame rearrangements and falls short of the full clone set. An unresolved V gene accounts for under half of the shortfall where checked; the remainder is of unknown origin. The V and J calls and the clone size are those of that table, but D and trimming were determined from the DNA. The sample table holds almost 4,500 clones, of which roughly 61% were seen once. In total, the top ten clones hold around 40% of the sample.

Per the germline V gene, SQVTM is the CDR1 and ANQGSEA is the CDR2. From the cysteine up to the phenylalanine, the CDR3 has a length of 16 residues. Only the CDR3 DNA stays, 48 bases, in frame from base 1. V is clipped by 0 bases and J by 0 bases, and the sequence between their germline boundaries is 12 bases long. The chain couples TRBV29-1 to TRBJ2-1; the D gene is possibly TRBD2, with 5 bases matching. This TCR was recovered from a male donor with HIV. The sample comprised cultured CD8+ T cells derived from PBMCs. The CDR3 in this case is CSVEEGRADSYNEQFF. Here is the DNA: TGCAGCGTTGAAGAGGGGAGAGCGGACTCCTACAATGAGCAGTTCTTC.